A selection of T cell receptor beta chains follows, all from one sample in a study of blood T cell repertoires in COVID-19. Only in-frame clones appear in the TCRdb table, and some are missing; sequencing was by immunoSEQ multiplex PCR. The sample lists roughly 200,000 clones, around 84% occurring once. Input material: peripheral blood. The origin of the receptors is a woman older than 75 with active or convalescent COVID-19. Both conserved end residues are part of each CDR3. A D gene is named only where the DNA matches it firmly. Expanded clones are given a class, and other clones once, few, many or no size at all.

d_call	clone_size	v_call	cdr3_length	j_call	cdr3_aa	cdr3_nt
.	.	TRBV19	14	TRBJ2-1	CASSTSSATNEQFF	TGTGCCAGTAGTACGTCTAGCGCGACCAATGAGCAGTTCTTC
.	.	TRBV18	14	TRBJ2-7	CASSPVSSGGEQYF	TGTGCCAGCTCACCAGTATCTTCCGGCGGGGAGCAGTACTTC
.	.	TRBV5-1	13	TRBJ2-7	CASTGGQKYEQYF	TGCGCCAGCACCGGGGGACAGAAGTACGAGCAGTACTTC
TRBD2	.	TRBV6-2/TRBV6-3	17	TRBJ2-6	CASSLPSGSPGANVLTF	TGTGCCAGCAGTTTGCCTAGCGGGAGCCCTGGGGCCAACGTCCTGACTTTC
TRBD1	.	TRBV10-3	13	TRBJ1-2	CAISEAGGYGYTF	TGTGCCATCAGTGAGGCAGGGGGCTATGGCTACACCTTC
.	.	TRBV6-2/TRBV6-3	14	TRBJ2-7	CASSGRRFPYEQYF	TGTGCCAGCAGTGGGAGGCGGTTTCCCTACGAGCAGTACTTC
TRBD2	.	TRBV6-6	11	TRBJ2-1	CASGAGTSEFF	TGTGCCAGCGGGGCCGGGACTAGCGAGTTCTTC
.	.	TRBV7-9	13	TRBJ2-7	CASSNSGVGEQYF	TGTGCCAGCAGCAATTCAGGGGTAGGGGAGCAGTACTTC
TRBD1	.	TRBV7-2	14	TRBJ1-4	CASRAGTGNEKLFF	TGTGCCAGCAGGGCAGGGACAGGGAATGAAAAACTGTTTTTT
.	.	TRBV5-1	13	TRBJ1-2	CASSNAGASGYTF	TGCGCCAGCAGCAACGCAGGGGCAAGTGGCTACACCTTC
TRBD2	.	TRBV6-2/TRBV6-3	18	TRBJ2-1	CASSLTSGRYSFYNEQFF	TGTGCCAGCAGCCTAACTAGCGGGAGGTATTCTTTCTACAATGAGCAGTTCTTC
.	.	TRBV6-5	13	TRBJ2-2	CASEGSGTGELFF	TGTGCCAGCGAAGGGAGTGGCACCGGGGAGCTGTTTTTT
.	.	TRBV5-6	13	TRBJ1-2	CASSSIGDYGYTF	TGTGCCAGCAGCTCTATAGGGGACTATGGCTACACCTTC
.	.	TRBV19	16	TRBJ2-1	CASSPGASPAYNEQFF	TGTGCCAGTAGTCCAGGGGCTAGCCCGGCCTACAATGAGCAGTTCTTC
.	.	TRBV18	14	TRBJ1-3	CASSPQGIGNTIYF	TGTGCCAGCTCACCGCAGGGAATCGGAAACACCATATATTTT
TRBD1	.	TRBV5-1	15	TRBJ1-1	CASSLGQGRSTEAFF	TGCGCCAGCAGCTTGGGACAGGGGCGTTCCACTGAAGCTTTCTTT
TRBD1	.	TRBV5-3	12	TRBJ2-7	CARIPRGHEQYF	TGTGCCAGAATTCCCAGGGGGCACGAGCAGTACTTC
.	.	TRBV27	13	TRBJ2-2	CASSPLVTGELFF	TGTGCCAGCAGTCCCCTAGTGACCGGGGAGCTGTTTTTT
.	.	TRBV9	16	TRBJ2-7	CASSVGQTVTSYEQYF	TGTGCCAGCAGCGTTGGACAGACAGTGACCTCCTACGAGCAGTACTTC
TRBD1	.	TRBV7-2	14	TRBJ2-7	CASSSQGGSYEQYF	TGTGCCAGCAGCTCACAGGGGGGCTCCTACGAGCAGTACTTC
TRBD1	.	TRBV5-8	15	TRBJ1-1	CASSWRDRLNTEAFF	TGTGCCAGCAGCTGGAGGGACAGGTTGAACACTGAAGCTTTCTTT
TRBD1	.	TRBV11-1	14	TRBJ1-2	CASSSGGTVYGYTF	TGTGCCAGCAGCTCCGGCGGGACAGTTTATGGCTACACCTTC
.	.	TRBV7-8	14	TRBJ1-5	CASSLVKSNQPQHF	TGTGCCAGCAGCTTAGTTAAAAGCAATCAGCCCCAGCATTTT
.	.	TRBV10-3	15	TRBJ1-2	CAISEGPTQGYGYTF	TGTGCCATCAGTGAAGGACCCACCCAGGGCTATGGCTACACCTTC
TRBD1	.	TRBV5-1	14	TRBJ2-7	CASSLSRQGYEQYF	TGCGCCAGCAGCTTGAGCCGACAGGGTTACGAGCAGTACTTC
.	.	TRBV6-4	15	TRBJ1-6	CASSDSPGRHSPLHF	TGTGCCAGCAGTGACTCCCCCGGGAGACATTCACCCCTCCACTTT
TRBD1	.	TRBV2	16	TRBJ1-6	CASRTRTGYVGAPLHF	TGTGCCAGCAGAACCCGGACAGGGTATGTTGGTGCACCCCTCCACTTT
TRBD2	.	TRBV7-2	16	TRBJ2-7	CASSLVGTSGSYEQYF	TGTGCCAGCAGCTTAGTGGGGACTAGCGGGAGCTACGAGCAGTACTTC
TRBD2	.	TRBV29-1	15	TRBJ2-3	CSVDGLAGNTDTQYF	TGCAGCGTTGATGGGTTAGCGGGGAACACAGATACGCAGTATTTT
TRBD1	.	TRBV5-5	13	TRBJ2-3	CASSYTGADTQYF	TGTGCCAGCAGCTACACAGGGGCAGATACGCAGTATTTT
TRBD2	.	TRBV7-9	15	TRBJ2-5	CASSLASGGGETQYF	TGTGCCAGCAGCTTGGCAAGCGGGGGTGGCGAGACCCAGTACTTC
.	few	TRBV6-2/TRBV6-3	17	TRBJ2-7	CASSSQGGVGIDYEQYF	TGTGCCAGCAGCTCCCAAGGGGGAGTTGGTATTGACTACGAGCAGTACTTC
TRBD1	.	TRBV11-2	15	TRBJ2-2	CASSSTGQGTGELFF	TGTGCCAGCAGCTCGACTGGACAGGGTACCGGGGAGCTGTTTTTT
TRBD2	.	TRBV5-1	15	TRBJ2-3	CASLIAGGPSDTQYF	TGCGCCAGCCTTATAGCGGGGGGGCCTTCAGATACGCAGTATTTT
TRBD2	once	TRBV4-2	16	TRBJ2-3	CASSQAGTSGTDTQYF	TGTGCCAGCAGCCAAGCCGGGACTAGCGGCACAGATACGCAGTATTTT
.	.	TRBV6-5	14	TRBJ2-1	CASRRTLLNNEQFF	TGTGCCAGCAGAAGGACATTACTTAATAATGAGCAGTTCTTC
TRBD1	few	TRBV19	15	TRBJ1-2	CASRFRDRSNYGYTF	TGTGCCAGTAGATTCCGGGACAGATCTAACTATGGCTACACCTTC
.	.	TRBV12-3/TRBV12-4	12	TRBJ2-1	CASSHNMNEQFF	TGTGCCAGCAGTCACAATATGAATGAGCAGTTCTTC
.	.	TRBV18	14	TRBJ2-1	CASSPQAQGGEQFF	TGTGCCAGCTCACCCCAGGCACAGGGTGGTGAGCAGTTCTTC
.	few	TRBV30	15	TRBJ1-4	CAWSVGAQTNEKLFF	TGTGCCTGGAGTGTAGGGGCTCAGACTAATGAAAAACTGTTTTTT
.	once	TRBV6-5	15	TRBJ2-2	CASSYDTFNTGELFF	TGTGCCAGCAGTTACGATACTTTCAACACCGGGGAGCTGTTTTTT
TRBD1	.	TRBV4-2	15	TRBJ1-2	CASSQGTTGGYGYTF	TGTGCCAGCAGCCAGGGGACTACAGGGGGGTATGGCTACACCTTC
.	.	TRBV6-5	13	TRBJ1-5	CASKEEPSQPQHF	TGTGCCAGCAAGGAGGAGCCAAGTCAGCCCCAGCATTTT
.	.	TRBV3-1/TRBV3-2	15	TRBJ2-7	CASSQVAGQNYEQYF	TGTGCCAGCAGCCAAGTCGCAGGGCAGAACTACGAGCAGTACTTC
TRBD1	.	TRBV19	15	TRBJ1-5	CASNSQGAGNQPQHF	TGTGCCAGCAACAGTCAGGGGGCAGGCAATCAGCCCCAGCATTTT
TRBD1	.	TRBV5-4	15	TRBJ1-1	CASSFRDRQNTEAFF	TGTGCCAGCAGCTTCCGGGACAGGCAGAACACTGAAGCTTTCTTT
TRBD1	.	TRBV7-8	14	TRBJ2-7	CASSQRQGPYEQYF	TGTGCCAGCAGTCAAAGACAGGGCCCCTACGAGCAGTACTTC
.	.	TRBV11-2	14	TRBJ1-3	CASRKRSPGNTIYF	TGTGCCAGCAGAAAAAGGAGCCCTGGAAACACCATATATTTT
.	.	TRBV2	15	TRBJ1-5	CASKGGARGNQPQHF	TGTGCCAGCAAGGGGGGGGCGCGGGGCAATCAGCCCCAGCATTTT
.	.	TRBV6-5	15	TRBJ2-1	CASSLQGSSYNEQFF	TGTGCCAGCAGTTTGCAGGGAAGCTCCTACAATGAGCAGTTCTTC
TRBD2	.	TRBV15	19	TRBJ2-1	CATSRGRGLAVRVHNEQFF	TGTGCCACCAGCAGAGGGAGGGGACTAGCGGTTCGAGTTCACAATGAGCAGTTCTTC
TRBD1	few	TRBV6-6	16	TRBJ1-1	CASSRGQGQGNTEAFF	TGTGCCAGCAGTCGAGGACAGGGGCAGGGGAACACTGAAGCTTTCTTT
.	.	TRBV2	13	TRBJ2-1	CASKVDQGSGQFF	TGTGCCAGCAAAGTAGATCAGGGGTCGGGGCAGTTCTTC
.	.	TRBV2	12	TRBJ2-3	CASSESTDTQYF	TGTGCCAGCAGTGAGTCAACAGATACGCAGTATTTT
TRBD1	.	TRBV19	16	TRBJ1-2	CASRDHGTGKDYGYTF	TGTGCCAGTAGGGACCATGGGACAGGGAAAGACTATGGCTACACCTTC